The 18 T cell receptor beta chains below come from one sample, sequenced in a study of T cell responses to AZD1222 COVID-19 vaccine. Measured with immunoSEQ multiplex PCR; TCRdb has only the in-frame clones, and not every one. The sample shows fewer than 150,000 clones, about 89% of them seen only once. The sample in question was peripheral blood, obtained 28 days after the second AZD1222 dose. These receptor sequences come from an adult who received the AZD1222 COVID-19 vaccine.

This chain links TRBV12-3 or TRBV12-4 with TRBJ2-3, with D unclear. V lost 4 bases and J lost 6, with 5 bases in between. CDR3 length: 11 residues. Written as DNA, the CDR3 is TGTGCCAGCAGTTCCAGGGATACGCAGTATTTT. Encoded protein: CASSSRDTQYF.

The CDR3 here is CAWTGATNEKLFF. The CDR3 nucleotides read TGTGCCTGGACCGGGGCAACTAATGAAAAACTGTTTTTT. This chain connects TRBV30 to TRBJ1-4; D remains unclear. Germline CDR1 and CDR2: GTSNPN and SVGIG (reference sequence). V lost 4 bases, J lost 0 bases, and 6 bases lay in between. This CDR3 has 13 amino acids.

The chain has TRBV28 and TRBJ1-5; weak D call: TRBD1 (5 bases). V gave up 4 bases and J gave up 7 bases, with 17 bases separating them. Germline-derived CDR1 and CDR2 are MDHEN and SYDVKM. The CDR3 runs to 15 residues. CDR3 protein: CASSSLGEGGQPQHF. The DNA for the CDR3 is TGTGCCAGCAGTTCCCTGGGGGAGGGAGGACAGCCCCAGCATTTT.

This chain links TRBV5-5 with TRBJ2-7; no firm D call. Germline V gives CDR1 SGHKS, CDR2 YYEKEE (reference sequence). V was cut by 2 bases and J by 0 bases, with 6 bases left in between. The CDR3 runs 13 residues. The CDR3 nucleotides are TGTGCCAGCAGCTTTTACACCTCCTACGAGCAGTACTTC. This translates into CASSFYTSYEQYF.

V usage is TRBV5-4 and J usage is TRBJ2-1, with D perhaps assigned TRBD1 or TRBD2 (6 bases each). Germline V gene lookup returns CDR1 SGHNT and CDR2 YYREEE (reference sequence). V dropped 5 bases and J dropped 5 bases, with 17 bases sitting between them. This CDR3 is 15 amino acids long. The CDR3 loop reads CASRRDTGGHNEQFF. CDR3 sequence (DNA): TGTGCCAGCAGGCGGGACACCGGGGGACACAATGAGCAGTTCTTC. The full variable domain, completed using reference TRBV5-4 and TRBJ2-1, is ETGVTQSPTHLIKTRGQQVTLRCSSQSGHNTVSWYQQALGQGPQFIFQYYREEENGRGNFPPRFSGLQFPNYSSELNVNALELDDSALYLCASRRDTGGHNEQFFGPGTRLTVL.

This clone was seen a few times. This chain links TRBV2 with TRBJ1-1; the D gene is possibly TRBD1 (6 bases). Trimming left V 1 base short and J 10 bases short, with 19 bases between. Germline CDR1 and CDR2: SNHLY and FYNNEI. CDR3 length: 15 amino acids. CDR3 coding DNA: TGTGCCAGCAGTGAAGGGGCGCAGGGGTTATTTGGAGCTTTCTTT. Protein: CASSEGAQGLFGAFF. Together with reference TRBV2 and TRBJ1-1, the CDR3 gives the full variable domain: EPEVTQTPSHQVTQMGQEVILRCVPISNHLYFYWYRQILGQKVEFLVSFYNNEISEKSEIFDDQFSVERPDGSNFTLKIRSTKLEDSAMYFCASSEGAQGLFGAFFGQGTRLTVV.

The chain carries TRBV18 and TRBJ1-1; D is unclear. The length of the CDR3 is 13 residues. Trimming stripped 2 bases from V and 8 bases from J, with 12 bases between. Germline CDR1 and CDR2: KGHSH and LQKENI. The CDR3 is CASSPGVRGEAFF. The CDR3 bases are TGTGCCAGCTCACCAGGGGTGCGCGGAGAAGCTTTCTTT.

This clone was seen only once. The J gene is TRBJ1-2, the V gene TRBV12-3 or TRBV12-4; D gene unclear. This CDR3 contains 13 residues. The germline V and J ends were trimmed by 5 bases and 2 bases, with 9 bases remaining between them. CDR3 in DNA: TGTGCCAGCAGTCCGGGGATGAACTATGGCTACACCTTC. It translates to CASSPGMNYGYTF.

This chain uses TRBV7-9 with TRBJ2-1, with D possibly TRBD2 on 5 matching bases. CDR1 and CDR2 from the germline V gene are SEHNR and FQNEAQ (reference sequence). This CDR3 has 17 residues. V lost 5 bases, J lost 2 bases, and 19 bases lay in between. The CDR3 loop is CASSGRRESGTYNEQFF. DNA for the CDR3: TGTGCCAGCAGCGGCCGGCGAGAAAGCGGAACCTACAATGAGCAGTTCTTC. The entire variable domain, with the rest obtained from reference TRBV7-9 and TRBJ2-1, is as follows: DTGVSQNPRHKITKRGQNVTFRCDPISEHNRLYWYRQTLGQGPEFLTYFQNEAQLEKSRLLSDRFSAERPKGSFSTLEIQRTEQGDSAMYLCASSGRRESGTYNEQFFGPGTRLTVL.

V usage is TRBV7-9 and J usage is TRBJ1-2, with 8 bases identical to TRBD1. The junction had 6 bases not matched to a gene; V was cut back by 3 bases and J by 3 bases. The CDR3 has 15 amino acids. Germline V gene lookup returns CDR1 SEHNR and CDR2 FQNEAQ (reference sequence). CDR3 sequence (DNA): TGTGCCAGCAGCTTCTCAGGGGGCCCTGACTATGGCTACACCTTC. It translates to CASSFSGGPDYGYTF.

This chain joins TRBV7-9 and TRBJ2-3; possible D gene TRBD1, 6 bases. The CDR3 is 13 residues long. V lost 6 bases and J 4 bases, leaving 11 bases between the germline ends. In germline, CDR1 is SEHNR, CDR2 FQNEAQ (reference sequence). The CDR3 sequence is CASSYTGSDTQYF. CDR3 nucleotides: TGTGCCAGCAGTTATACAGGGTCAGATACGCAGTATTTT.

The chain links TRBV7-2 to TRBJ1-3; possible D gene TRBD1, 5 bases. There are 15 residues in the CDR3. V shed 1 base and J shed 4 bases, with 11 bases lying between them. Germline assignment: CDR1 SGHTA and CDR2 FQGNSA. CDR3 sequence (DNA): TGTGCCAGCAGCTTAGTGGAGGGGAGCGGAAACACCATATATTTT. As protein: CASSLVEGSGNTIYF.

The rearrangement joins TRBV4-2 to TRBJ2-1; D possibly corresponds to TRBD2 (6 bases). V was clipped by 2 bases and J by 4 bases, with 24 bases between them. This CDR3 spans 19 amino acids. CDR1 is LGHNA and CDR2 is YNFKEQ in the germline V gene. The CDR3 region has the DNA TGTGCCAGCAGCCAACAACAATCCCCTGGGGGGTCCCCTTACAATGAGCAGTTCTTC. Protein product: CASSQQQSPGGSPYNEQFF.

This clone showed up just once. The CDR3 bases are TGTGCCAGTAGTATAAGCAGGGGTGGCAATCAGCCCCAGCATTTT. Translation gives CASSISRGGNQPQHF. The chain employs TRBV19 and TRBJ1-5, with D possibly being TRBD1 (6 bases). With 2 bases removed from V and 2 bases from J, the gap between germline ends came to 10 bases. Per the germline V gene, CDR1 is LNHDA and CDR2 is SQIVND (reference sequence). This CDR3 spans 15 amino acids.

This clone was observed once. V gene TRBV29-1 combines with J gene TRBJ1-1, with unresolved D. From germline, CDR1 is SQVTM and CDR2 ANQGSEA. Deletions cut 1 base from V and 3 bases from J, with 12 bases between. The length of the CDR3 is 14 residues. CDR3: CSVEGALGDTEAFF. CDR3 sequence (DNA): TGCAGCGTTGAAGGGGCCCTCGGGGACACTGAAGCTTTCTTT.

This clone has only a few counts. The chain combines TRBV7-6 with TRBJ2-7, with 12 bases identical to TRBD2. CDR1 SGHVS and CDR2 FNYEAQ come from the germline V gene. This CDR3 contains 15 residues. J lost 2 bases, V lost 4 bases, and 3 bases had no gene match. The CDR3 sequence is CASSSGLAGPYEQYF. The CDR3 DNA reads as TGTGCCAGCAGCTCCGGACTAGCGGGGCCCTACGAGCAGTACTTC. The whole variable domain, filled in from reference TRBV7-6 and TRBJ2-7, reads GAGVSQSPRYKVTKRGQDVALRCDPISGHVSLYWYRQALGQGPEFLTYFNYEAQQDKSGLPNDRFSAERPEGSISTLTIQRTEQRDSAMYRCASSSGLAGPYEQYFGPGTRLTVT.

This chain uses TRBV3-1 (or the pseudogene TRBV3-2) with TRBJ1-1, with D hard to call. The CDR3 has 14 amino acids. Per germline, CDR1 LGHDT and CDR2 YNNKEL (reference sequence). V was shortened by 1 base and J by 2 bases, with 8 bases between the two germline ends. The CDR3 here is CASSQGRFNTEAFF. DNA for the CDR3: TGTGCCAGCAGCCAAGGCAGATTTAACACTGAAGCTTTCTTT.

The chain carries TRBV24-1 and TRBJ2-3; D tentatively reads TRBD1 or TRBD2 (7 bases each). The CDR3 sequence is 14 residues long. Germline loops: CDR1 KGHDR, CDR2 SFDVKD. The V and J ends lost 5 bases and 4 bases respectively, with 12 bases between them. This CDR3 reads CATSGAGGADTQYF. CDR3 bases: TGTGCCACCAGTGGGGCAGGGGGGGCAGATACGCAGTATTTT.